This TCR beta chain was recorded in a study of blood T cell repertoires in COVID-19. TCRdb keeps only in-frame clones here, not all; method: immunoSEQ multiplex PCR. The sample lists 400,000 to 450,000 clones, 90% occurring once. The clonotype comes from a man aged 18 to 30 who had recovered from COVID-19. Sequenced input: PBMCs or T cells enriched from blood (not recorded which).

The CDR3 sequence: CAWATGKYEKLFF. The CDR3 DNA is TGTGCCTGGGCCACAGGGAAGTATGAAAAACTGTTTTTT. V gene TRBV30 combines with J gene TRBJ1-4; D perhaps matches TRBD1 (6 bases). Germline V gene sequence: CDR1 GTSNPN, CDR2 SVGIG (reference sequence). Trimming pared 5 bases from V and 6 bases from J, leaving 13 bases between. This CDR3 has 13 amino acids.